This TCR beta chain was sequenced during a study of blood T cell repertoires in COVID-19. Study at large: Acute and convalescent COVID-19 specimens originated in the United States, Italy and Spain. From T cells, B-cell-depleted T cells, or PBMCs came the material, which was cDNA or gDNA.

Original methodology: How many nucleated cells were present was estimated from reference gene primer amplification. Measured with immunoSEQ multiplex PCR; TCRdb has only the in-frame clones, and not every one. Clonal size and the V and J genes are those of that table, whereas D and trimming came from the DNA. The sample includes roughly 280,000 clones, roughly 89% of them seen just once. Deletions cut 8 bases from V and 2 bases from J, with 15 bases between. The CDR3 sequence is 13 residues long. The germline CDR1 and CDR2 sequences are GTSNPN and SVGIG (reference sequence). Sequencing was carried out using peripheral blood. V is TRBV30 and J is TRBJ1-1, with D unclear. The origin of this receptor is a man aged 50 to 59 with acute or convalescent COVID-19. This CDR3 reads CAVNTIPNTEAFF. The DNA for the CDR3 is TGTGCCGTGAACACCATTCCCAACACTGAAGCTTTCTTT.